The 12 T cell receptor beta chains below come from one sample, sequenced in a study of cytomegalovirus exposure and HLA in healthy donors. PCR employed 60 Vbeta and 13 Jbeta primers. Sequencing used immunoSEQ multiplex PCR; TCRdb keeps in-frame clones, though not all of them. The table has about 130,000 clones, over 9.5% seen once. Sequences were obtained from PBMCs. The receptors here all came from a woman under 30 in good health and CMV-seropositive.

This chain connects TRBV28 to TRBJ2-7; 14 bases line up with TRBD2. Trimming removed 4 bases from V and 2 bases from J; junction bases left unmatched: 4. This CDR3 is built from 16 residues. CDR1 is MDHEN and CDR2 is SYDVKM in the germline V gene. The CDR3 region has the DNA TGTGCCAGCAGTTCCCAGACTAGCGGGAGGGCCTACGAGCAGTACTTC. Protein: CASSSQTSGRAYEQYF.

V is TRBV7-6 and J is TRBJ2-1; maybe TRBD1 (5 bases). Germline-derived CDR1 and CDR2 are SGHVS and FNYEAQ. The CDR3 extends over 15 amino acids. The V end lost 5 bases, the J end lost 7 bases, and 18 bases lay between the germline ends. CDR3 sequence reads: CASSPIGHPTNEQFF. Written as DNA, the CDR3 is TGTGCCAGCAGCCCGATCGGACACCCTACAAATGAGCAGTTCTTC.

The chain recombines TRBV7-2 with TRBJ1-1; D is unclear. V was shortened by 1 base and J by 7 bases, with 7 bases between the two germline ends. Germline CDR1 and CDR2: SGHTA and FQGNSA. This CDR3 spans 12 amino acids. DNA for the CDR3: TGTGCCAGCAGCTTAGGGGGAGGTGAAGCTTTCTTT. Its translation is CASSLGGGEAFF.

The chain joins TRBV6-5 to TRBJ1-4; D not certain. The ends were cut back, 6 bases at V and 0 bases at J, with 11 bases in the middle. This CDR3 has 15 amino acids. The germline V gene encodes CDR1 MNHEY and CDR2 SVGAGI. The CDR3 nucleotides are TGTGCCAGCAGACAATACAGTGCAACTAATGAAAAACTGTTTTTT. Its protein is CASRQYSATNEKLFF.

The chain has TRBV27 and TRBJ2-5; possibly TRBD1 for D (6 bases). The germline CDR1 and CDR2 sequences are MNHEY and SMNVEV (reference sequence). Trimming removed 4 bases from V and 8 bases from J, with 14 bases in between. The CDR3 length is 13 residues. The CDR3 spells CASSSPPRGTQYF. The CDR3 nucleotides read TGTGCCAGCAGTTCCCCCCCCAGGGGTACCCAGTACTTC.

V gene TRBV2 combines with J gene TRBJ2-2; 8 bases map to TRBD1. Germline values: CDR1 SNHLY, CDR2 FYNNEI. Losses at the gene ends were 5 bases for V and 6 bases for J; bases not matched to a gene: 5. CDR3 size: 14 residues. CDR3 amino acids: CASSIQGVAGELFF. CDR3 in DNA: TGTGCCAGCAGTATACAGGGGGTAGCCGGGGAGCTGTTTTTT.

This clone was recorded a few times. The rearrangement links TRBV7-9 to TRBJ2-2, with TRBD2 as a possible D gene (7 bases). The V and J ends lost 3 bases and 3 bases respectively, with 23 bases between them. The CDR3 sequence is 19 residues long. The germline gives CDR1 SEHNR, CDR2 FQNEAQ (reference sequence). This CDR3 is CASSFMALSGGAYTGELFF. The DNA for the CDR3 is TGTGCCAGCAGCTTTATGGCACTTTCTGGGGGGGCATACACCGGGGAGCTGTTTTTT.

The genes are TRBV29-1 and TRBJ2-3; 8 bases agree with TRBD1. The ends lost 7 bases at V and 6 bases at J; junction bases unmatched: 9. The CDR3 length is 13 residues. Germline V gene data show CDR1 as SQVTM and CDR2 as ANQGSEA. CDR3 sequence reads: CSAPQGASDTQYF. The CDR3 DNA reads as TGCAGCGCACCCCAGGGGGCATCGGATACGCAGTATTTT.

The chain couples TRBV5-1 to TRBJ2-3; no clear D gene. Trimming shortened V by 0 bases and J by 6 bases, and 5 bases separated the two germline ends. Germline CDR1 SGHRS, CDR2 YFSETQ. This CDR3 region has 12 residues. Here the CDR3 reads CASSLAVDTQYF. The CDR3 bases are TGCGCCAGCAGCTTGGCCGTGGATACGCAGTATTTT.

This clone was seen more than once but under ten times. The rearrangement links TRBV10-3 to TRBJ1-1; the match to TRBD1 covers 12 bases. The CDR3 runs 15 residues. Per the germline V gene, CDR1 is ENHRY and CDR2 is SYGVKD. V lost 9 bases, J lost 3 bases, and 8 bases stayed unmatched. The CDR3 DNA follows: TGTGCCATACAACCGGGACAGGGGGCCGACACTGAAGCTTTCTTT. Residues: CAIQPGQGADTEAFF.

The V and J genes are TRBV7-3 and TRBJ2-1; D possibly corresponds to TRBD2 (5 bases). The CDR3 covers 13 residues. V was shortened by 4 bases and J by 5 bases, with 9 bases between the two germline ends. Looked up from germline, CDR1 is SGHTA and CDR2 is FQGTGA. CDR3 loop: CASSYQTNNEQFF. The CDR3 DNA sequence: TGTGCCAGCAGCTACCAGACTAACAATGAGCAGTTCTTC.

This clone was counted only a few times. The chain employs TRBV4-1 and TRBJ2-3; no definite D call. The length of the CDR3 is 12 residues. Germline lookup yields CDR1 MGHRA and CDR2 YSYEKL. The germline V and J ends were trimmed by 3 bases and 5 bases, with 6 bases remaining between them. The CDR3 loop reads CASSHTGDTQYF. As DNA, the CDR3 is TGCGCCAGCAGCCATACGGGAGATACGCAGTATTTT.